This TCR beta chain originates from a study of blood T cells in healthy people across ages. Through a sample-barcoded 5' primer and a J-beta primer mix, a second PCR was run for about 6 to 11 cycles. TCRdb re-derived calls from the 5' RACE reads in MiXCR, one entry per CDR3 protein. The top ten hold 7.7% of the sample, which has around 1.7 million distinct CDR3 sequences, approximately 30% seen once. The CDR3 contains 16 residues. The trim removed 5 bases at V and 4 bases at J, leaving 13 bases unmatched. Germline V gene sequence: CDR1 SGHTA, CDR2 FQGNSA. Notes on this clonotype: The antigen remains undetermined.

Study-wide results and caveats: Significant beta diversity loss was already apparent by age 40, declining roughly linearly. Investigators treated diversity estimates from one million T cells as underestimates. Both naive CD4+ cell counts and diversity were greater in long-lived donors than in aged donors.

The sequencing sample was made of blood. The sequence was collected from a young woman in good health. The chain is built from TRBV7-2 and TRBJ2-7; 8 nucleotides line up with TRBD2. The CDR3 is CASSRLARTLFYEQYF. The CDR3 nucleotides are TGTGCCAGCAGCCGACTAGCGAGGACCCTCTTTTACGAGCAGTACTTC.